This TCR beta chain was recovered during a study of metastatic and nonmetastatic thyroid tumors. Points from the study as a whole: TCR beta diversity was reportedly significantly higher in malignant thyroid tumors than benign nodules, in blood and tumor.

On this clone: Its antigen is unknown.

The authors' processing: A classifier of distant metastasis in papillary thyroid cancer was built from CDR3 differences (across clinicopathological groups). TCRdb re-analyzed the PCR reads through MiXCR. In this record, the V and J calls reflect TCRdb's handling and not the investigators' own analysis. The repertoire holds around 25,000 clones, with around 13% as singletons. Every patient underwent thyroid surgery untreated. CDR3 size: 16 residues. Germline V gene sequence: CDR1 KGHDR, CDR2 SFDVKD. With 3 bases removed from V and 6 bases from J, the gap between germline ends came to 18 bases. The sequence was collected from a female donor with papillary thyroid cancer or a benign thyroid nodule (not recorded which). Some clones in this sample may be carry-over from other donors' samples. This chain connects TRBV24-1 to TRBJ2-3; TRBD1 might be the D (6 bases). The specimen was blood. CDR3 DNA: TGTGCCACCAGTGATGGTGATGGGGGCCTGGCGGATACGCAGTATTTT. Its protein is CATSDGDGGLADTQYF.